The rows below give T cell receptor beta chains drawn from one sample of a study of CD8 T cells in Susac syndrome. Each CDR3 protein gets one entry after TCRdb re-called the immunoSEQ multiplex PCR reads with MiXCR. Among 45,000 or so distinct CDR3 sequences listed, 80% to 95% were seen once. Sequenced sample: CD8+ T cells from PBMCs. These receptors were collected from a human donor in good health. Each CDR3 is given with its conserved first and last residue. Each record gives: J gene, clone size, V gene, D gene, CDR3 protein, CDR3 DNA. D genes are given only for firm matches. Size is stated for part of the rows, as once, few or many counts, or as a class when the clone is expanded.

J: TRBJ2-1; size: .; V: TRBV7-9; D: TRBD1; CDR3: CASSGIDRAYNEQFF; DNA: TGTGCCAGCAGCGGGATCGACAGGGCCTACAATGAGCAGTTCTTC
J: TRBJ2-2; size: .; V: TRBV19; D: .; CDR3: CASSIGHYTGELFF; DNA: TGTGCCAGTAGTATAGGACACTACACCGGGGAGCTGTTTTTT
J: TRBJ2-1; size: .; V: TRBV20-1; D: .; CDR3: CSAREPLISYNEQFF; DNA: TGCAGTGCTAGGGAGCCGTTGATCTCCTACAATGAGCAGTTCTTC
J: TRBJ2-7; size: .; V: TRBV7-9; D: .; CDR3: CASSPRSTISYEQYF; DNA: TGTGCCAGCAGCCCCAGGTCTACCATCTCCTACGAGCAGTACTTC
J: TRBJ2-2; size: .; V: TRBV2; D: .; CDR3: CASRATLTGELFF; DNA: TGTGCCAGCAGGGCCACCCTCACCGGGGAGCTGTTTTTT
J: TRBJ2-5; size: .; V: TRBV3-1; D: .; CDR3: CASSLARGPETQYF; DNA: TGTGCCAGCAGCCTCGCAAGAGGGCCCGAGACCCAGTACTTC
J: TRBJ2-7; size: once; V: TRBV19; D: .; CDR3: CASSIAQGTSYEQYF; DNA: TGTGCCAGTAGTATCGCCCAAGGGACCTCCTACGAGCAGTACTTC
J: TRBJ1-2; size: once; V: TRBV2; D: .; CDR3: CASSLGGTWGSSGYTF; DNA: TGTGCCAGCAGTTTAGGGGGGACGTGGGGTTCTTCTGGCTACACCTTC
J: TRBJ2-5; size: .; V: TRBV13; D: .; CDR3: CASSLGYQETQYF; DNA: TGTGCCAGCAGCTTGGGGTACCAAGAGACCCAGTACTTC
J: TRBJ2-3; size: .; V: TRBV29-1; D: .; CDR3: CSVEESTDTQYF; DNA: TGCAGCGTTGAAGAGAGCACAGATACGCAGTATTTT
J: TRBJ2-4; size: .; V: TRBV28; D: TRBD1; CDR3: CASSYGTGGTKNIQYF; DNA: TGTGCCAGCAGTTACGGGACAGGGGGAACCAAAAACATTCAGTACTTC
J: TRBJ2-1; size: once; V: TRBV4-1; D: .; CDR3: CASSHLAWTGNEQFF; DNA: TGCGCCAGCAGCCATCTAGCGTGGACTGGCAATGAGCAGTTCTTC
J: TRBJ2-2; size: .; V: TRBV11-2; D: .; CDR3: CASSNTGELFF; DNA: TGTGCCAGCAGTAACACCGGGGAGCTGTTTTTT
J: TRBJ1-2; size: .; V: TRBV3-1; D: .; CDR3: CASRTVGPSNYGYTF; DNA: TGTGCCAGCCGGACGGTCGGACCATCTAACTATGGCTACACCTTC
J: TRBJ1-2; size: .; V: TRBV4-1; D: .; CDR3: CASSQDRDPGFDYGYTF; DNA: TGCGCCAGCAGCCAAGACAGAGACCCTGGCTTCGACTATGGCTACACCTTC
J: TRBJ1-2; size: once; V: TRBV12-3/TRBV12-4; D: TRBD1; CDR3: CASSSTGQGGDGYTF; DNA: TGTGCCAGCAGTTCCACGGGACAGGGGGGGGATGGCTACACCTTC
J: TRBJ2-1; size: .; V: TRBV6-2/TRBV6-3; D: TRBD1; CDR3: CASSYSRQGVHNEQFF; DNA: TGTGCCAGCAGTTACTCGCGACAGGGGGTTCACAATGAGCAGTTCTTC
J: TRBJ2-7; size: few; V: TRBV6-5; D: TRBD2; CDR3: CASRSLAGGSYEQYF; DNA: TGTGCCAGCAGATCCCTAGCGGGAGGATCCTACGAGCAGTACTTC
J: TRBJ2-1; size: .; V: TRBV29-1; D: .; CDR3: CSVEDRTVPSNEQFF; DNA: TGCAGCGTTGAAGACAGGACCGTGCCGAGCAATGAGCAGTTCTTC
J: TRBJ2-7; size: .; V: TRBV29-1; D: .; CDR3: CSVEDSKYNLYEQYF; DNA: TGCAGCGTTGAAGATAGCAAATACAATCTTTACGAGCAGTACTTC
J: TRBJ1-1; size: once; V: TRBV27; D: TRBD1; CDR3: CASSFGPQQGWRTEAFF; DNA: TGTGCCAGCAGTTTTGGACCTCAACAGGGGTGGAGGACTGAAGCTTTCTTT
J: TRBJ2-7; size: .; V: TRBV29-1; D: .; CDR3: CSVLTASLNSYEQYF; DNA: TGCAGCGTCCTGACGGCCAGCCTAAACTCCTACGAGCAGTACTTC
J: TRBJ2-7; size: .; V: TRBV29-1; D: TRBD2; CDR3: CSVGSLAGSYEQYF; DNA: TGCAGCGTTGGTTCACTAGCGGGGTCCTACGAGCAGTACTTC
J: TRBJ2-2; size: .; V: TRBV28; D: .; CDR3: CASRQGTNTGELFF; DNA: TGTGCCAGCAGGCAGGGGACAAACACCGGGGAGCTGTTTTTT
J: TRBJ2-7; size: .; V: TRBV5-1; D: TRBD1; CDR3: CASREGQAYEQYF; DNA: TGCGCCAGCAGGGAGGGACAGGCCTACGAGCAGTACTTC
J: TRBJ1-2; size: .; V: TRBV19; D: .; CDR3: CASSLRPDYGYTF; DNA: TGTGCCAGTAGTCTAAGGCCAGACTATGGCTACACCTTC
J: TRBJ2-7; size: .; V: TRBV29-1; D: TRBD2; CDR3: CSVETSGSYEQYF; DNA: TGCAGCGTTGAGACTAGCGGGAGCTACGAGCAGTACTTC
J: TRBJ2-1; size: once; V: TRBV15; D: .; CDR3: CATSRGVATPNNEQFF; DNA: TGTGCCACCAGCAGAGGCGTAGCCACCCCAAACAATGAGCAGTTCTTC
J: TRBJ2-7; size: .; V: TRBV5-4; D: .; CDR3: CASSLAQEPSYEQYF; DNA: TGTGCCAGCAGCTTGGCACAGGAGCCTTCCTACGAGCAGTACTTC
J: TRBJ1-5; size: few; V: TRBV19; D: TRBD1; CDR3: CASTIRGPSGSNQPQHF; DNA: TGTGCCAGTACCATAAGGGGGCCGAGTGGTAGCAATCAGCCCCAGCATTTT
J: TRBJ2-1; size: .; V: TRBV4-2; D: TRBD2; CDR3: CASSQASGLAGGDEQFF; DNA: TGTGCCAGCAGCCAAGCCTCGGGACTAGCGGGAGGGGATGAGCAGTTCTTC
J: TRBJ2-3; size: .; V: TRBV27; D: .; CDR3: CASSFLATDTQYF; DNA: TGTGCCAGCAGTTTTCTAGCAACAGATACGCAGTATTTT
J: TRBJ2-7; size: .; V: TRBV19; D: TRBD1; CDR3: CASSPGQGVYEQYF; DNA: TGTGCCAGTAGTCCCGGACAGGGGGTATACGAGCAGTACTTC
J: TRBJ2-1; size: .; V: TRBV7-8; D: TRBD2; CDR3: CASSLVAGVLDNEQFF; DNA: TGTGCCAGCAGCTTAGTAGCGGGAGTTTTGGACAATGAGCAGTTCTTC
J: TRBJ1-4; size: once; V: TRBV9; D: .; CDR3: CASSVEEGEKLFF; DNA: TGTGCCAGCAGCGTAGAAGAGGGTGAAAAACTGTTTTTT
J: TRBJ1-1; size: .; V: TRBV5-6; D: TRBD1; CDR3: CASSSGTGLATEAFF; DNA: TGTGCCAGCAGCTCAGGGACAGGGTTGGCCACTGAAGCTTTCTTT
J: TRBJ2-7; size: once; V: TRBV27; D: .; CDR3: CASSYARTYEQYF; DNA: TGTGCCAGCAGTTATGCTCGCACCTACGAGCAGTACTTC
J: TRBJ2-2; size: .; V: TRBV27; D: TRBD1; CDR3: CASSPTGSTGELFF; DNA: TGTGCCAGCAGTCCGACAGGGAGCACCGGGGAGCTGTTTTTT
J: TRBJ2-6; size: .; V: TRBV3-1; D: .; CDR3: CASSQEEVGAGLISGANVLTF; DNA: TGTGCCAGCAGCCAAGAGGAGGTTGGCGCAGGGTTGATCTCTGGGGCCAACGTCCTGACTTTC
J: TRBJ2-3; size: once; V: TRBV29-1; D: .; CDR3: CSAWDGLDTQYF; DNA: TGCAGCGCCTGGGACGGATTAGATACGCAGTATTTT
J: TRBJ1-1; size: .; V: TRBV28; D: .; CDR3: CASSLMGYTEAFF; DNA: TGTGCCAGCAGTTTAATGGGGTACACTGAAGCTTTCTTT
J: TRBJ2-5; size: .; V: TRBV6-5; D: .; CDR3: CASSQPDQETQYF; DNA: TGTGCCAGCAGCCAGCCGGATCAAGAGACCCAGTACTTC
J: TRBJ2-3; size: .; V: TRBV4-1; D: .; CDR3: CASSQAAGLLTDTQYF; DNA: TGCGCCAGCAGCCAAGCGGCGGGCCTACTCACAGATACGCAGTATTTT
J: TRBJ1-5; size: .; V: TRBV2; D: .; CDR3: CASSAALSQPQHF; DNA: TGTGCCAGCAGTGCGGCACTCTCTCAGCCCCAGCATTTT
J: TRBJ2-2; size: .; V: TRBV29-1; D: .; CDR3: CSVPLLANTGELFF; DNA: TGCAGCGTACCCTTACTAGCGAACACCGGGGAGCTGTTTTTT
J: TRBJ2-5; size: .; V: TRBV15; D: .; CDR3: CATSNVPEETQYF; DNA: TGTGCCACCAGCAATGTCCCTGAAGAGACCCAGTACTTC
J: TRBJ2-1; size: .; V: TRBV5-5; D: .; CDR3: CASSADSASSSYNEQFF; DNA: TGTGCCAGCAGCGCCGACTCCGCCTCTAGCTCCTACAATGAGCAGTTCTTC
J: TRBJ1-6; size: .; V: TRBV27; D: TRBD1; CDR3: CASGQGGNSPLHF; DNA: TGTGCCAGCGGACAGGGTGGGAATTCACCCCTCCACTTT
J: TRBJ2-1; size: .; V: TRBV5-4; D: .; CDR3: CASSPGTPYFNEQFF; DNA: TGTGCCAGCAGCCCCGGGACTCCCTACTTCAATGAGCAGTTCTTC
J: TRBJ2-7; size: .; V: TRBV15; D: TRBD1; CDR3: CATSRGTGGLVYEQYF; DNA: TGTGCCACCAGCAGAGGAACAGGGGGATTAGTTTACGAGCAGTACTTC